A single sample gave rise to the 4 T cell receptor beta chains below, sequenced in a study of cytomegalovirus exposure and HLA in healthy donors. The PCR was carried out with 60 Vbeta primers and 13 Jbeta primers. Method: immunoSEQ multiplex PCR; TCRdb's copy keeps in-frame clones and lacks some. The sample has approximately 74,000 clones; around 60% are singletons. Sequencing input: PBMCs. These receptors were obtained from a man younger than 40 in good health and CMV-seropositive.

A few counts support this clone. The chain carries TRBV5-6 and TRBJ1-6; possible D gene TRBD1, 6 bases. Germline assignment: CDR1 SGHDT and CDR2 YYEEEE. CDR3 size: 14 residues. Trimming stripped 1 base from V and 10 bases from J, with 12 bases between. CDR3 in amino acids: CASSLNTGRSPLHF. The DNA of the CDR3 is TGTGCCAGCAGCTTGAATACAGGGCGCTCACCCCTCCACTTT. The full variable domain, with the rest looked up from reference TRBV5-6 and TRBJ1-6, is DAGVTQSPTHLIKTRGQQVTLRCSPKSGHDTVSWYQQALGQGPQFIFQYYEEEERQRGNFPDRFSGHQFPNYSSELNVNALLLGDSALYLCASSLNTGRSPLHFGNGTRLTVT.

The rearrangement uses TRBV2 and TRBJ2-1; D possibly corresponds to TRBD1 (6 bases). Trimming cost V 7 bases and J 4 bases, with 17 bases left between them. CDR1 and CDR2 from the germline V gene are SNHLY and FYNNEI. The CDR3 runs 15 residues. CDR3 DNA: TGTGCCAGCAAACAAACCCCGGACAGTTACAATGAGCAGTTCTTC. The encoded protein is CASKQTPDSYNEQFF. The full variable domain, its missing parts supplied by reference TRBV2 and TRBJ2-1, is EPEVTQTPSHQVTQMGQEVILRCVPISNHLYFYWYRQILGQKVEFLVSFYNNEISEKSEIFDDQFSVERPDGSNFTLKIRSTKLEDSAMYFCASKQTPDSYNEQFFGPGTRLTVL.

This chain joins TRBV6-5 and TRBJ1-1; no definite D call. The germline CDR1 and CDR2 sequences are MNHEY and SVGAGI. V lost 4 bases and J lost 11, with 14 bases in between. The CDR3 totals 12 residues. The CDR3 sequence is CASSWLGRGAFF. The CDR3 DNA reads as TGTGCCAGCAGTTGGTTAGGCCGAGGGGCTTTCTTT.

This clone was counted a single time. CDR3 residues: CASSPDNRGSAYEQYF. In nucleotides, the CDR3 is TGTGCCAGCAGCCCGGATAACAGGGGGTCAGCCTACGAGCAGTACTTC. The chain couples TRBV28 to TRBJ2-7; 8 nucleotides agree with TRBD1. Trimming cost V 6 bases and J 2 bases; bases outside gene matches: 12. The CDR3 has 16 amino acids. Germline assignment: CDR1 MDHEN and CDR2 SYDVKM. The entire variable domain, with the rest obtained from reference TRBV28 and TRBJ2-7, is as follows: DVKVTQSSRYLVKRTGEKVFLECVQDMDHENMFWYRQDPGLGLRLIYFSYDVKMKEKGDIPEGYSVSREKKERFSLILESASTNQTSMYLCASSPDNRGSAYEQYFGPGTRLTVT.